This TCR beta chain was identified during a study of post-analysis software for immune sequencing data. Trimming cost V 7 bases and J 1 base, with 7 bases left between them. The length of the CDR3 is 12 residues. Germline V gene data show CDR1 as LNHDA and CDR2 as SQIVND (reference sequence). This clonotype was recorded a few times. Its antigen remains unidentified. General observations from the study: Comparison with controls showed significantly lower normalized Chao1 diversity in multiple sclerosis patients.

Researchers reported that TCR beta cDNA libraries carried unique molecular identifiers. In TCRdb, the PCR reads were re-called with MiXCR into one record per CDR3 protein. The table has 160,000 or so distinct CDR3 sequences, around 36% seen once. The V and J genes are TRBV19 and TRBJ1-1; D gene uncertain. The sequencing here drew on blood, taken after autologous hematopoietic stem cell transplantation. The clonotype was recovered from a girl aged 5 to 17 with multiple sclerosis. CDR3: CASIRTNTEAFF. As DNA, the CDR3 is TGTGCCAGTATACGGACGAACACTGAAGCTTTCTTT.